This T cell receptor (beta chain) comes out of a study of T cell changes during pregnancy in multiple sclerosis. Between the trimmed V and J ends, which lost 3 bases and 2 bases, there was a span of 12 bases. This CDR3 comprises 15 residues. CDR1 is MRHNA and CDR2 is SNTAGT in the germline V gene. The method was immunoSEQ multiplex PCR; TCRdb's version includes in-frame clones alone and lacks a portion of them. Here the sample spans roughly 39,000 clones, almost 95% being singletons. The genes are TRBV6-4 and TRBJ2-3; possibly TRBD2 for D (6 bases). The sample was CD4+ T cells from peripheral blood mononuclear cells, taken before pregnancy. This sequence originates from a female donor with multiple sclerosis, enrolled in a pregnancy study. In DNA, the CDR3 is TGTGCCAGCAGTGAACAGGCTAGCGACACAGATACGCAGTATTTT. It yields the protein CASSEQASDTDTQYF.